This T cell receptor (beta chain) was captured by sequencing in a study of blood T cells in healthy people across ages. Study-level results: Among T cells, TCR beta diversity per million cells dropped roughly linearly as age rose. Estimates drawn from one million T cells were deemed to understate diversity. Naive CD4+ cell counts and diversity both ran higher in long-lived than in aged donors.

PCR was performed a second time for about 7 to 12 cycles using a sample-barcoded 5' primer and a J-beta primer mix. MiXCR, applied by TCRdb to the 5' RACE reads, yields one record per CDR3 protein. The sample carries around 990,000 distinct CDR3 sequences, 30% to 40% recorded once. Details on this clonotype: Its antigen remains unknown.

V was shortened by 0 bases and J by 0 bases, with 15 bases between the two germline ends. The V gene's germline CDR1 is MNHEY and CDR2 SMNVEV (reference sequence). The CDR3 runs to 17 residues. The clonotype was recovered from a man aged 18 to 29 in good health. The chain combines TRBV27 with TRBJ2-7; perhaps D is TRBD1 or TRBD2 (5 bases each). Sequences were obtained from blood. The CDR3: CASSLSGAALSSYEQYF. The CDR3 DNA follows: TGTGCCAGCAGTTTATCCGGGGCAGCGCTAAGCTCCTACGAGCAGTACTTC.